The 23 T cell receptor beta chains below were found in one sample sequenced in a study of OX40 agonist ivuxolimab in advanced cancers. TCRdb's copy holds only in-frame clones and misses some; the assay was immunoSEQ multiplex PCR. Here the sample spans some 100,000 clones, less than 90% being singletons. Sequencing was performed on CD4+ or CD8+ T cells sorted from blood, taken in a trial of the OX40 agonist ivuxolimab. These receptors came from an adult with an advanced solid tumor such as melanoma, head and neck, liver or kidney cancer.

The CDR3 sequence is CASSSLGGGSYNEQFF. CDR3 bases: TGTGCCAGCAGCTCCCTGGGGGGTGGCTCCTACAATGAGCAGTTCTTC. The chain joins TRBV7-3 to TRBJ2-1, with a tentative D call TRBD2 (6 bases). Trimming took 4 bases from V and 0 from J, leaving 13 bases between them. Germline V gene data show CDR1 as SGHTA and CDR2 as FQGTGA. This CDR3 contains 16 residues.

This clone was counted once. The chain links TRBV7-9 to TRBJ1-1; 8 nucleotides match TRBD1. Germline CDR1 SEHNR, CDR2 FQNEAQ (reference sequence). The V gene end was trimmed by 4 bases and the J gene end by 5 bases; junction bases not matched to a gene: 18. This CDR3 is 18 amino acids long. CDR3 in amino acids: CASSSTMDRAILTTEAFF. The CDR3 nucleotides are TGTGCCAGCAGCTCCACAATGGACAGGGCAATCCTAACTACTGAAGCTTTCTTT.

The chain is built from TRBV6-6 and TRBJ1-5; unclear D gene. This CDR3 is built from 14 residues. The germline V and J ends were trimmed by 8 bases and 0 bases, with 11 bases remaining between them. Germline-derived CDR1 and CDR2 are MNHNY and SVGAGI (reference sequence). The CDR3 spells CASRQYFSNQPQHF. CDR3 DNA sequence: TGTGCCAGCCGCCAGTACTTTAGCAATCAGCCCCAGCATTTT.

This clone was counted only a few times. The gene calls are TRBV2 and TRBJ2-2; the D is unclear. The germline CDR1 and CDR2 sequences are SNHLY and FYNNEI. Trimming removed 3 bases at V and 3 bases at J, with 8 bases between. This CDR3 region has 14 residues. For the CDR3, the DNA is TGTGCCAGCAGTGAGGCCCCTTACACCGGGGAGCTGTTTTTT. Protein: CASSEAPYTGELFF.

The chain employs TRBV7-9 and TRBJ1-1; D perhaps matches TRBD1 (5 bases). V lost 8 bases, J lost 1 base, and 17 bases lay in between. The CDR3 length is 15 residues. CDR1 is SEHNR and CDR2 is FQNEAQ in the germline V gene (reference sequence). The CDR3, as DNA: TGTGCCAGCCGCCCTCCCGGGGGGGGGAACACTGAAGCTTTCTTT. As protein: CASRPPGGGNTEAFF.

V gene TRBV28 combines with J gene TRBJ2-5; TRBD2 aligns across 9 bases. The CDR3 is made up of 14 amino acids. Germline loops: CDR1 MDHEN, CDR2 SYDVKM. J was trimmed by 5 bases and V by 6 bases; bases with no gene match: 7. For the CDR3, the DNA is TGTGCCAGCAGGGGGACTAGCCTGGGGGAGACCCAGTACTTC. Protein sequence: CASRGTSLGETQYF. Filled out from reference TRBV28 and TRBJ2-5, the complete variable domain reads DVKVTQSSRYLVKRTGEKVFLECVQDMDHENMFWYRQDPGLGLRLIYFSYDVKMKEKGDIPEGYSVSREKKERFSLILESASTNQTSMYLCASRGTSLGETQYFGPGTRLLVL.

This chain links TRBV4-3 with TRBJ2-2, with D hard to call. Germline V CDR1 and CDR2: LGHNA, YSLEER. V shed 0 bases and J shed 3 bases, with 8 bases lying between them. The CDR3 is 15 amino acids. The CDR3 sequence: CASSQDPGYTGELFF. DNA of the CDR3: TGCGCCAGCAGCCAAGATCCGGGTTACACCGGGGAGCTGTTTTTT.

The CDR3 sequence is CASSWRTSGEAGELFF. The DNA of the CDR3 is TGTGCCAGCAGCTGGAGGACTAGCGGGGAGGCCGGGGAGCTGTTTTTT. This chain links TRBV5-6 with TRBJ2-2, with TRBD2 matching over 12 bases. Germline V gene lookup returns CDR1 SGHDT and CDR2 YYEEEE. The CDR3 has 16 residues. V trimming: 3 bases; J trimming: 6 bases; junction bases outside the gene matches: 6. The full variable domain, its missing parts supplied by reference TRBV5-6 and TRBJ2-2, is DAGVTQSPTHLIKTRGQQVTLRCSPKSGHDTVSWYQQALGQGPQFIFQYYEEEERQRGNFPDRFSGHQFPNYSSELNVNALLLGDSALYLCASSWRTSGEAGELFFGEGSRLTVL.

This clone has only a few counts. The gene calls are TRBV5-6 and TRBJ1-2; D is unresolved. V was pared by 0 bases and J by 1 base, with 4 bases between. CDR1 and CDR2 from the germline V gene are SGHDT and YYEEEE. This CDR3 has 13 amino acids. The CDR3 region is CASSLERNYGYTF. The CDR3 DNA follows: TGTGCCAGCAGCTTGGAGCGTAACTATGGCTACACCTTC.

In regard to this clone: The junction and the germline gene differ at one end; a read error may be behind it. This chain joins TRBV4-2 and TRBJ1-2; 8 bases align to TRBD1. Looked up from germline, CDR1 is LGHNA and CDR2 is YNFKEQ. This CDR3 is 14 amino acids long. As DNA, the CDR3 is TGTGCCAGCAGCCAAGAACCAGGACAGGGCCTCCTAAAATTC. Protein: CASSQEPGQGLLKF.

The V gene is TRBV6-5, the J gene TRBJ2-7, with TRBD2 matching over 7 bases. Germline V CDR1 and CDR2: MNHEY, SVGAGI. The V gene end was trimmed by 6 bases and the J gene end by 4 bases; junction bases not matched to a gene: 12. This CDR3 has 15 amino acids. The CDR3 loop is CASRYRPWGGYEQYF. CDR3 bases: TGTGCCAGCAGGTACAGGCCCTGGGGGGGTTACGAGCAGTACTTC.

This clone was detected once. CDR3 amino acids: CASSVADRRFYGYTF. The DNA for the CDR3 is TGCGCCAGCAGTGTCGCGGACAGGAGGTTCTATGGCTACACCTTC. The rearrangement joins TRBV10-1 to TRBJ1-2; 7 nucleotides agree with TRBD1. V shed 4 bases and J 4 bases; nucleotides not matched to a gene: 9. The CDR3 consists of 15 residues. Per the germline V gene, CDR1 is WNHNN and CDR2 is SYGVQD (reference sequence).

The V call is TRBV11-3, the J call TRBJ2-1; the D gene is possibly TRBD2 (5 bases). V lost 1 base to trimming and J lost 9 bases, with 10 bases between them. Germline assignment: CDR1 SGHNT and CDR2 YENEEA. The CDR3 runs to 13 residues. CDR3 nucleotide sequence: TGTGCCAGCAGCTTAGTGCGTGCGGGTGAGCAGTTCTTC. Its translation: CASSLVRAGEQFF.

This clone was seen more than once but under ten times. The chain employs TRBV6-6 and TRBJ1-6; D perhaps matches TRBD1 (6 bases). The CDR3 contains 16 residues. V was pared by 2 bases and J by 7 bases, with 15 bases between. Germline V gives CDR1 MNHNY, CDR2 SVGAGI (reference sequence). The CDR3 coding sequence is TGTGCCAGCAGTTACGCAGCAGGGGCGGGGAATTCACCCCTCCACTTT. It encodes CASSYAAGAGNSPLHF.

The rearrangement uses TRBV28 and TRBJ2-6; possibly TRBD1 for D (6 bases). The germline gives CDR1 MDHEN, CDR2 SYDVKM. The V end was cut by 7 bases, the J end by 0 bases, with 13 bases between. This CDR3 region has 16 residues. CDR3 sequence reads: CASTHLQGSGANVLTF. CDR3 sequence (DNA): TGTGCCAGCACTCATTTACAGGGCTCTGGGGCCAACGTCCTGACTTTC.

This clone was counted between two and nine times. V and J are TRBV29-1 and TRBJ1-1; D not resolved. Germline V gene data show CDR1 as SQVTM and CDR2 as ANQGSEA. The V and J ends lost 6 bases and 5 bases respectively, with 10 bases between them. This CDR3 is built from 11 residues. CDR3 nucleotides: TGCAGCGTCTCCGTCAGGACTGAAGCTTTCTTT. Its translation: CSVSVRTEAFF.

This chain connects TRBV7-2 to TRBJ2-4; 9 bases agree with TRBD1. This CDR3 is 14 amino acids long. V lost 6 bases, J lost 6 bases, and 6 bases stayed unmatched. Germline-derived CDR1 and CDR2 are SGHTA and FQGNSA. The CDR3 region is CASSPPTGGNIQYF. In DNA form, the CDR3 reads TGTGCCAGCAGTCCACCGACAGGGGGAAACATTCAGTACTTC.

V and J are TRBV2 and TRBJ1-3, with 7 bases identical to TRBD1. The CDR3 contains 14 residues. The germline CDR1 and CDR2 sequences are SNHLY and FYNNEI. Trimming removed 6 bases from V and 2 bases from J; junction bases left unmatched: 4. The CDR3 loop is CASSQGGTGNTIYF. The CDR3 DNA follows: TGTGCCAGCAGCCAGGGGGGGACTGGAAACACCATATATTTT.

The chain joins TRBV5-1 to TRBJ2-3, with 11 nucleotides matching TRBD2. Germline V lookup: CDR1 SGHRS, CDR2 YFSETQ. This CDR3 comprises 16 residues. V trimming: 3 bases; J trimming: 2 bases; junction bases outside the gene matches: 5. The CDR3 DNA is TGCGCCAGCAGCTCCCCTAGCGGGGGGTACACAGATACGCAGTATTTT. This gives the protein CASSSPSGGYTDTQYF. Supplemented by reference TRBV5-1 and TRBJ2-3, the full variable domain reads KAGVTQTPRYLIKTRGQQVTLSCSPISGHRSVSWYQQTPGQGLQFLFEYFSETQRNKGNFPGRFSGRQFSNSRSEMNVSTLELGDSALYLCASSSPSGGYTDTQYFGPGTRLTVL.

The CDR3 coding sequence is TGTGCCAGCAGCTTGGACGGAGAACAAGAGACCCAGTACTTC. This gives the protein CASSLDGEQETQYF. The chain links TRBV5-8 to TRBJ2-5; D remains unclear. CDR3 length: 14 amino acids. The V gene's germline CDR1 is SGHTS and CDR2 YDEGEE. Trimming removed 0 bases from V and 2 bases from J, with 8 bases in between.

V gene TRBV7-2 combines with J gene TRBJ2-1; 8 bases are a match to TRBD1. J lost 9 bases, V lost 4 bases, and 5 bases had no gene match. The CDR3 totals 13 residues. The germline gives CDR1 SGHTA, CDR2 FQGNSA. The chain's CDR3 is CASSSQGAAEQFF. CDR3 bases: TGTGCCAGCAGCTCGCAGGGGGCAGCTGAGCAGTTCTTC.

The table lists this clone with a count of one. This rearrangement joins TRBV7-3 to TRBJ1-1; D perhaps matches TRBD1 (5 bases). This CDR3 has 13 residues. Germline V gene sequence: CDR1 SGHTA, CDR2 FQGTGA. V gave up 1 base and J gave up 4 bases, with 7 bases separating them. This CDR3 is CASSLRGSTEAFF. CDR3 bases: TGTGCCAGCAGCTTAAGGGGGAGCACTGAAGCTTTCTTT.

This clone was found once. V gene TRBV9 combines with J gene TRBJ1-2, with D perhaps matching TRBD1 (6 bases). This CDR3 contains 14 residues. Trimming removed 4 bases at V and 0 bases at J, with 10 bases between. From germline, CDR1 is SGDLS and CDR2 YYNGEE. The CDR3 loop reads CASSPRGSNYGYTF. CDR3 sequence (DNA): TGTGCCAGCAGCCCCAGGGGTTCTAACTATGGCTACACCTTC. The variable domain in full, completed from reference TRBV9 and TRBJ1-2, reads DSGVTQTPKHLITATGQRVTLRCSPRSGDLSVYWYQQSLDQGLQFLIQYYNGEERAKGNILERFSAQQFPDLHSELNLSSLELGDSALYFCASSPRGSNYGYTFGSGTRLTVV.